The T cell receptor beta chain described here comes from a study of blood T cells in healthy people across ages. Overall study: About one barcoded beta molecule per two T cells came from capture by template switching.

CDR3 length: 14 residues. The ends were cut back, 5 bases at V and 8 bases at J, with 16 bases in the middle. The study, taken as a whole, reports: CMV status of donors was unknown, possibly confounding expanded clonotype changes.

Extraction yielded at least 6 micrograms of total RNA per sample. This clonotype was observed at least ten times. Its antigen is as yet unknown. A J-beta primer mix and a sample-barcoded 5' primer were used in a second PCR of about 7 to 12 cycles. MiXCR was run by TCRdb on the 5' RACE reads, yielding one entry per CDR3 protein. This table holds around 870,000 distinct CDR3 sequences, around 30% found once. Sequencing was carried out using blood. V gene TRBV12-3 or TRBV12-4 combines with J gene TRBJ2-1; possible D gene TRBD2, 6 bases. This receptor was taken from a woman over 75 in good health. CDR3 nucleotides: TGTGCCAGCAGTCGCGGGACTGGGTCTTATGAGCAGTTCTTC. This gives the protein CASSRGTGSYEQFF.